This T cell receptor beta chain came from a study of OX40 agonist ivuxolimab in advanced cancers. Looking at the study overall: Ivuxolimab was delivered to patients intravenously every 2 weeks at doses spanning 0.01 to 10 mg/kg.

Germline V gene data show CDR1 as SGHNT and CDR2 as YENEEA. Trimming left V 1 base short and J 4 bases short, with 25 bases between. CDR3 size: 19 residues. Generated by immunoSEQ multiplex PCR, the TCRdb table keeps only in-frame clones and is missing some. Here the sample spans approximately 72,000 clones, about four fifths being singletons. This clone appeared a few times. The receptor comes from an adult with an advanced solid tumor such as melanoma, head and neck, liver or kidney cancer. The starting material was CD4+ or CD8+ T cells sorted from blood, obtained in a trial of the OX40 agonist ivuxolimab. This chain links TRBV11-3 with TRBJ2-5; D is unresolved. The CDR3 DNA sequence: TGTGCCAGCAGCTTAGGGAGTTATGGAGACCCAGTCCGCGCAGAGACCCAGTACTTC. This codes for CASSLGSYGDPVRAETQYF.